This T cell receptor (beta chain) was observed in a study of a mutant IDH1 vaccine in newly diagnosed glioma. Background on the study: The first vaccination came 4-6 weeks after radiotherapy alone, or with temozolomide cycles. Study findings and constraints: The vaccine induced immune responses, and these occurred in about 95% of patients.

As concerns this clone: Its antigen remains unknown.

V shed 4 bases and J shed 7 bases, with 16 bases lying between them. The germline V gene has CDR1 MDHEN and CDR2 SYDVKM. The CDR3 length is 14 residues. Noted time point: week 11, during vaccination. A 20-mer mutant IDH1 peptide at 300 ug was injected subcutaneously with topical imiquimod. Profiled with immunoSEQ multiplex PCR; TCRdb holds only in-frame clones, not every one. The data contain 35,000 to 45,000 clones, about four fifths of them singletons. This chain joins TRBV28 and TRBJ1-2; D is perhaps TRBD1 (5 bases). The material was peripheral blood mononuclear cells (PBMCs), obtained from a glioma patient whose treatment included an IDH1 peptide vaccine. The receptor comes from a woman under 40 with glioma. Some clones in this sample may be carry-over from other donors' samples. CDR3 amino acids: CASSSGQGLRGYTF. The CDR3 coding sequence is TGTGCCAGCAGTTCAGGGCAGGGTTTGCGTGGCTACACCTTC.